The source of this T cell receptor (beta chain) is a study of blood T cell repertoires in COVID-19. In the study overall: Specimens from acute and convalescent COVID-19 originated in the United States, Italy and Spain. T cells, B-cell-depleted T cells, or PBMCs provided the cDNA or gDNA that served as material.

In germline, CDR1 is LGHNT, CDR2 FRNRAP. There are 16 residues in the CDR3. Germline trimming cut 0 bases from V and 6 bases from J; bases unmatched to any gene: 4. Per the study methods: Estimates of nucleated cell counts were drawn from the amplification of reference gene primers. Using immunoSEQ multiplex PCR, the repertoire was profiled, and TCRdb retains in-frame clones only, with some absent. V and J calls and clone size are as listed in that table; D and trimming were resolved from the DNA. The sample lists 250,000 to 300,000 clones, around nine tenths occurring once. Followed over time, Seattle patients had been enrolled while infection was active.

Sequenced material: peripheral blood. The chain uses TRBV12-5 and TRBJ2-2, with 10 bases fitting TRBD1. This clonotype was sampled from a woman aged 70-85 years with COVID-19, enrolled during active disease. CDR3 loop: CASGLVGTGDAGELFF. Written as DNA, the CDR3 is TGTGCTAGTGGTTTGGTAGGGACAGGGGATGCCGGGGAGCTGTTTTTT.